These T cell receptor beta chains were read from a single sample in a study of blood T cell repertoires in COVID-19. Sequenced by immunoSEQ multiplex PCR; TCRdb stores in-frame clones only, minus some. The sample yields fewer than 500,000 clones, roughly 90% seen once. The sample taken for sequencing was peripheral blood. These receptors came from a woman aged 25-40 years with active or convalescent COVID-19. Both conserved end residues are part of each CDR3. A D gene is named only where the DNA matches it firmly. A row's size may be missing; if present it is once, few, many or a size class.

clone_size,v_call,d_call,j_call,cdr3_nt,cdr3_aa
.,TRBV12-2,.,TRBJ1-2,TGTGCAAGTCGCTTAGACAGGGGGCATGGCTACACCTTC,CASRLDRGHGYTF
.,TRBV2,.,TRBJ1-1,TGTGCCAGCAGTGATTTAGGGGACACTGAAGCTTTCTTT,CASSDLGDTEAFF
few,TRBV7-9,.,TRBJ1-2,TGTGCCAGCAGCTTTGACAGTAACTATGGCTACACCTTC,CASSFDSNYGYTF
.,TRBV18,TRBD1,TRBJ2-5,TGTGCCAGCTCACCACTCAGGGGGCAACAAGAGACCCAGTACTTC,CASSPLRGQQETQYF
.,TRBV6-4,.,TRBJ1-2,TGTGCCAGCAGTGAATTTCCTCGGGAATCCTATGGCTACACCTTC,CASSEFPRESYGYTF
.,TRBV4-1,TRBD2,TRBJ2-1,TGCGCCAGCAGCCAAGTCGGGACTAGGGCGTTCTTC,CASSQVGTRAFF
once,TRBV2,.,TRBJ1-2,TGTGCCAGCAGTGACGGGGGGGATAACTATGGCTACACCTTC,CASSDGGDNYGYTF
.,TRBV3-1/TRBV3-2,TRBD1,TRBJ1-2,TGTGCCAGCAGCCAGGGGACAGGGGGCGCGGGCGGCTACACCTTC,CASSQGTGGAGGYTF
.,TRBV11-3,TRBD2,TRBJ2-2,TGTGCCAGCAGCCCTGGACTAGCGGAAAACACCGGGGAGCTGTTTTTT,CASSPGLAENTGELFF
.,TRBV6-2/TRBV6-3,TRBD1,TRBJ2-1,TGTGCCAGCAGCAATACAGGGGGCAATGAGCAGTTCTTC,CASSNTGGNEQFF
.,TRBV18,.,TRBJ1-5,TGTGCCAGCTCACAGGGAGTGGATCAGCCCCAGCATTTT,CASSQGVDQPQHF
.,TRBV7-9,TRBD2,TRBJ2-5,TGTGCCAGCAGCAGCGGGACTAGCGGGAGCAAAGAGACCCAGTACTTC,CASSSGTSGSKETQYF
.,TRBV6-5,.,TRBJ1-2,TGTGCCAGCACTCGACTCATTCAGGGGCTCTATGGCTACACCTTC,CASTRLIQGLYGYTF
.,TRBV19,TRBD1,TRBJ1-1,TGTGCCAGTAGTCCACAGGGGGCCGGGGCTGAAGCTTTCTTT,CASSPQGAGAEAFF
.,TRBV27,.,TRBJ1-1,TGTGCCAGCGCCGGGACACGCATCCCGAACACTGAAGCTTTCTTT,CASAGTRIPNTEAFF
.,TRBV18,.,TRBJ2-7,TGTGCCAGCTCAGCAGGGGTTACAGGAACCTACGAGCAGTACTTC,CASSAGVTGTYEQYF
.,TRBV9,.,TRBJ1-2,TGTGCCAGCAGCGCGGGGAACAATGGAAACTCCCCCCAGGTCGATGGCTACACCTTC,CASSAGNNGNSPQVDGYTF